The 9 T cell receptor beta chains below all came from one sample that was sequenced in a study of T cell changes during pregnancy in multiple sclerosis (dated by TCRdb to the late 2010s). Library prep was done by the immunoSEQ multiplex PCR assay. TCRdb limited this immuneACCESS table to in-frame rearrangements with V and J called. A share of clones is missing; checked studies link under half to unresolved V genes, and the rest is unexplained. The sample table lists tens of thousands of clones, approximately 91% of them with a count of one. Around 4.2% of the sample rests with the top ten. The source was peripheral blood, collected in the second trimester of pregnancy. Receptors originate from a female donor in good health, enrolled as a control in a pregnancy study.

CDR3 nucleotide sequence: TGTGCCAGCAGCTTAGGGCGGGGGGGCCAAGAGACCCAGTACTTC. Amino acid sequence: CASSLGRGGQETQYF. The V and J genes are TRBV7-3 and TRBJ2-5; 9 nucleotides line up with TRBD2. Losses at the gene ends were 2 bases for V and 1 base for J; bases not matched to a gene: 2. Germline V lookup: CDR1 SGHTA, CDR2 FQGTGA. The CDR3 consists of 15 residues.

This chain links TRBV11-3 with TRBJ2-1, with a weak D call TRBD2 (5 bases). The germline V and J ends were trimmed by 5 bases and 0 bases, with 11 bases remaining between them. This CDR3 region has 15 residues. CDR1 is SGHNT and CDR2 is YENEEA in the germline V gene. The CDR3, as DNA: TGTGCCAGCAGCCCGAGCGGCTACTCCTACAATGAGCAGTTCTTC. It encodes CASSPSGYSYNEQFF.

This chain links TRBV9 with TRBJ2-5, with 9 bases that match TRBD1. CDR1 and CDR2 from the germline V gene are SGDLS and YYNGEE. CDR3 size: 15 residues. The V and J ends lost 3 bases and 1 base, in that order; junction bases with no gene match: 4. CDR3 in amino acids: CASSDRTGAQETQYF. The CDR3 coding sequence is TGTGCCAGCAGCGACCGGACAGGGGCCCAAGAGACCCAGTACTTC.

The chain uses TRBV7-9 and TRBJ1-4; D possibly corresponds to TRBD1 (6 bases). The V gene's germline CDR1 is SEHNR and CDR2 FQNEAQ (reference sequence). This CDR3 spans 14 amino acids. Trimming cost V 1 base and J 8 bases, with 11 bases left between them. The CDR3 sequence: CASSLGDIVEKLFF. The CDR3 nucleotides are TGTGCCAGCAGCTTAGGGGACATCGTGGAAAAACTGTTTTTT.

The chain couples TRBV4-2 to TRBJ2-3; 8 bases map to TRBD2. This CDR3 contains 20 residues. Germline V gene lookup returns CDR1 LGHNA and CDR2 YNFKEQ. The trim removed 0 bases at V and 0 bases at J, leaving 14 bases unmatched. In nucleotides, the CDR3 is TGTGCCAGCAGCCAAGATAGTCGGCTAGCGGGTACGACTAGCACAGATACGCAGTATTTT. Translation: CASSQDSRLAGTTSTDTQYF.

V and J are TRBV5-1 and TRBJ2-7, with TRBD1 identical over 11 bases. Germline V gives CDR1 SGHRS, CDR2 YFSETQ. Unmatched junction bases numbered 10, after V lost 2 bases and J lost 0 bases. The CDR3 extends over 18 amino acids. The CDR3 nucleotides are TGCGCCAGCAGCTTTCCGGGACAGGGGGGAAGGGGCTCCTACGAGCAGTACTTC. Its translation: CASSFPGQGGRGSYEQYF.

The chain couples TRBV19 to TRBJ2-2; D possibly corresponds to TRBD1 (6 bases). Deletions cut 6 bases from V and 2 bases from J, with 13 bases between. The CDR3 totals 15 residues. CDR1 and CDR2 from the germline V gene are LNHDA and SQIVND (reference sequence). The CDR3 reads CASSFQTGNTGELFF. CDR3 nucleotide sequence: TGTGCCAGTAGCTTTCAGACAGGAAACACCGGGGAGCTGTTTTTT.

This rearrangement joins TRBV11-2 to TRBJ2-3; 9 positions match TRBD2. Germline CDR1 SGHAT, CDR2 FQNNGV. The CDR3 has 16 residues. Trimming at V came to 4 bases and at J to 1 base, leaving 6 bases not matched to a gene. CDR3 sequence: CASSSRLAARTDTQYF. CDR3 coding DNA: TGTGCCAGCAGCTCCCGACTAGCGGCCCGCACAGATACGCAGTATTTT.

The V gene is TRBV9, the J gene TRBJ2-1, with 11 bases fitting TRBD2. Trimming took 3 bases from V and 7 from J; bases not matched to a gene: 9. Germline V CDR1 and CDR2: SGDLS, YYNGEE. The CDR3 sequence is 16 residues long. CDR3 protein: CASSDPTSGGGNEQFF. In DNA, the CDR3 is TGTGCCAGCAGCGATCCTACTAGCGGGGGAGGGAATGAGCAGTTCTTC.